This T cell receptor beta chain was sequenced for a study of shared clonotypes between healthy human individuals. This clone was picked up a small number of times. The germline V gene has CDR1 SEHNR and CDR2 FQNEAQ (reference sequence). The CDR3 length is 15 residues. V shed 4 bases and J 2 bases; nucleotides not matched to a gene: 4. Repertoires were generated with immunoSEQ multiplex PCR, while TCRdb's copy carries only in-frame clones and drops some. The sample has about 680,000 clones; 90% to 95% are singletons. Naive CD8 cells comprised CD45RO-negative, CCR7-positively selected cells, excluding terminally differentiated effector memory CD45RA+ cells. All donors qualified as healthy HIV-negative adults and had experienced no recent acute infections or vaccinations. Every contributor of samples was a Caucasian grown-up residing in Nashville, Tennessee.

Specimen: naive CD8+ T cells sorted from blood. This sequence was found in a man in his thirties or forties in good health. This chain uses TRBV7-9 with TRBJ2-2; the match to TRBD1 covers 7 bases. CDR3 residues: CASSWGTVNTGELFF. DNA of the CDR3: TGTGCCAGCAGCTGGGGGACAGTAAACACCGGGGAGCTGTTTTTT.